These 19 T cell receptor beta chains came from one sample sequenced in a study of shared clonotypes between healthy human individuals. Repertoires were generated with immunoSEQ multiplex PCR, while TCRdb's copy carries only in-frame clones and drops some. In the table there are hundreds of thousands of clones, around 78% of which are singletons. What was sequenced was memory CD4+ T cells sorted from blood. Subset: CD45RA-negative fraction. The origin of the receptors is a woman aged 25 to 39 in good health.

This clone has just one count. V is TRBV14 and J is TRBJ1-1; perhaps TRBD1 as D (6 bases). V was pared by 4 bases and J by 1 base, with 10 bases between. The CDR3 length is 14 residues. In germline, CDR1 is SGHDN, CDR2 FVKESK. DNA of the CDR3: TGTGCCAGCAGCCCCAGGGGAAGGAACACTGAAGCTTTCTTT. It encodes CASSPRGRNTEAFF.

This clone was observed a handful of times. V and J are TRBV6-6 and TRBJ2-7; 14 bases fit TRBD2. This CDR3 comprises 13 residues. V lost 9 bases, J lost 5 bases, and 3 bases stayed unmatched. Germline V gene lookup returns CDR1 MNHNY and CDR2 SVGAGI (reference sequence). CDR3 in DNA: TGTGCCAGTGGACTAGCGGGAGGCCACGAGCAGTACTTC. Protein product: CASGLAGGHEQYF.

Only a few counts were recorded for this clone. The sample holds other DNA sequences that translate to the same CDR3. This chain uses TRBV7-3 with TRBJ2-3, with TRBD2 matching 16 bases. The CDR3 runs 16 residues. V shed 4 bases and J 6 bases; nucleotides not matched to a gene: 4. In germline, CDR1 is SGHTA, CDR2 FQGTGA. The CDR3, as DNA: TGTGCCAGCAGCTCGGGACTAGCGGGAGGGGTTGATACGCAGTATTTT. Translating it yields CASSSGLAGGVDTQYF.

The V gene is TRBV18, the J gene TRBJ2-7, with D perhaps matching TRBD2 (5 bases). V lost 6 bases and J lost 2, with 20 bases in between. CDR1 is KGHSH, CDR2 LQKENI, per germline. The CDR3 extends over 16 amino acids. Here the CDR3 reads CASSSQRRVSTYEQYF. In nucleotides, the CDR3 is TGTGCCAGCTCTTCTCAGCGGCGGGTAAGCACCTACGAGCAGTACTTC.

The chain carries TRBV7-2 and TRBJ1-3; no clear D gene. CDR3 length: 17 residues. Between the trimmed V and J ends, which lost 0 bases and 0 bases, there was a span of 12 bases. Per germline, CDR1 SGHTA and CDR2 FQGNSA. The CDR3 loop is CASSLALPGGSGNTIYF. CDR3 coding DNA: TGTGCCAGCAGCTTAGCGCTTCCGGGAGGCTCTGGAAACACCATATATTTT.

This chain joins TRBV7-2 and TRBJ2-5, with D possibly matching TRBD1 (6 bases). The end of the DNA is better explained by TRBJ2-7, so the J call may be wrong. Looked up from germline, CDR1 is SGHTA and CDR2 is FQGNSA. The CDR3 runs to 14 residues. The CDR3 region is CASSWTVRPYEQYF. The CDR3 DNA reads TGTGCCAGCAGCTGGACAGTTCGCCCCTACGAGCAGTACTTC.

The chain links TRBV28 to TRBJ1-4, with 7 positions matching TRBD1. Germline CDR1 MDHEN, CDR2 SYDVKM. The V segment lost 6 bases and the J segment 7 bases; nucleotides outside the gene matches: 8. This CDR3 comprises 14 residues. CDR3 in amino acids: CASSQTGVGEKLFF. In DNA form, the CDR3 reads TGTGCCAGCAGCCAAACAGGGGTGGGTGAAAAACTGTTTTTT.

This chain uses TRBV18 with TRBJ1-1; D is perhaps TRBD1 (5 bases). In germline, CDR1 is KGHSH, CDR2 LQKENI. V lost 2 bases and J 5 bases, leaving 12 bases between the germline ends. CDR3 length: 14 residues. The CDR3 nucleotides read TGTGCCAGCTCACCAAGGACGGGGACTACTGAAGCTTTCTTT. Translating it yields CASSPRTGTTEAFF.

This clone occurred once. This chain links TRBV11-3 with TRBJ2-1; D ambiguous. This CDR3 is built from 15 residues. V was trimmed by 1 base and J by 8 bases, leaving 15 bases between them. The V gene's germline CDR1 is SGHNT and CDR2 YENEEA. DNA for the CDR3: TGTGCCAGCAGCTTAGTCTTCGCTAGTAAGGATGAGCAGTTCTTC. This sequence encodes CASSLVFASKDEQFF. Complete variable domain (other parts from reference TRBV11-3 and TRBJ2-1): EAGVVQSPRYKIIEKKQPVAFWCNPISGHNTLYWYLQNLGQGPELLIRYENEEAVDDSQLPKDRFSAERLKGVDSTLKIQPAELGDSAVYLCASSLVFASKDEQFFGPGTRLTVL.

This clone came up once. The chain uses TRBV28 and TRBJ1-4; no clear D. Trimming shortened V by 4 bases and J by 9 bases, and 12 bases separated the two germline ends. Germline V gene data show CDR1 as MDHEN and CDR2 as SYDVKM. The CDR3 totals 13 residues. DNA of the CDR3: TGTGCCAGCAGTTCCGCATCGTCCCAAAAACTGTTTTTT. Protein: CASSSASSQKLFF.

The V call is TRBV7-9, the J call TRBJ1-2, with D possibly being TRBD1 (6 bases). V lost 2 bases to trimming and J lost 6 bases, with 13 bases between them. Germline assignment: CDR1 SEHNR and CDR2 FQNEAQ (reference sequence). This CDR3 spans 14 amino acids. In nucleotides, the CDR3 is TGTGCCAGCAGCTTATTGGCGGGGGGCGATGGCTACACCTTC. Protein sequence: CASSLLAGGDGYTF.

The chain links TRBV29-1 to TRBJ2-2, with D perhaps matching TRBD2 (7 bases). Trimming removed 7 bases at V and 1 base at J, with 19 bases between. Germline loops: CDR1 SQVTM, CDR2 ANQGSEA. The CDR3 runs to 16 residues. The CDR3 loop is CSAGGSSGWNTGELFF. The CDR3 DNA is TGCAGCGCTGGGGGCAGTAGCGGGTGGAACACCGGGGAGCTGTTTTTT.

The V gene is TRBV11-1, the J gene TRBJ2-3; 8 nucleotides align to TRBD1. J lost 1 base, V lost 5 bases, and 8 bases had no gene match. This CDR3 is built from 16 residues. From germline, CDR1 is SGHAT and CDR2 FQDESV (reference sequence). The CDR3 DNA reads TGTGCCAGCAGCGCCCGGGGACAGGAAGGCACAGATACGCAGTATTTT. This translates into CASSARGQEGTDTQYF.

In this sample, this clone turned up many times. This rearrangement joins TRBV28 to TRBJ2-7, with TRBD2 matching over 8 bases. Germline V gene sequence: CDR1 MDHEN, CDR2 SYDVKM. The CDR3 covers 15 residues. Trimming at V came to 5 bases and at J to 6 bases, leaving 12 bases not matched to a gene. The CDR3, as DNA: TGTGCCAGCAGTATCCTAGGCGGGGGGTATATCGAGCAGTACTTC. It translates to CASSILGGGYIEQYF.

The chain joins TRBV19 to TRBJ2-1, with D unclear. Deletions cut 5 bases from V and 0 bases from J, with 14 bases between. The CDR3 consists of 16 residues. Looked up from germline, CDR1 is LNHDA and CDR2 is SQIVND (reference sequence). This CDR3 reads CASSPTGLSSYNEQFF. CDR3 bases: TGTGCCAGTAGTCCTACCGGGCTGAGCTCCTACAATGAGCAGTTCTTC.

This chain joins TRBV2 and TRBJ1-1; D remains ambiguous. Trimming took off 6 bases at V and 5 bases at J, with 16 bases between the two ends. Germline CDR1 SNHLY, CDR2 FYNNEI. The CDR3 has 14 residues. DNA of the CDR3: TGTGCCAGCAGCCATGACGGGGTGGGTACTGAAGCTTTCTTT. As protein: CASSHDGVGTEAFF.

The CDR3 region is CASSDQWAGELFF. DNA of the CDR3: TGTGCCAGCAGTGATCAGTGGGCCGGGGAGCTGTTTTTT. This rearrangement joins TRBV2 to TRBJ2-2, with D uncertain. The germline CDR1 and CDR2 sequences are SNHLY and FYNNEI. The CDR3 sequence is 13 residues long. Trimming took off 3 bases at V and 6 bases at J, with 8 bases between the two ends.

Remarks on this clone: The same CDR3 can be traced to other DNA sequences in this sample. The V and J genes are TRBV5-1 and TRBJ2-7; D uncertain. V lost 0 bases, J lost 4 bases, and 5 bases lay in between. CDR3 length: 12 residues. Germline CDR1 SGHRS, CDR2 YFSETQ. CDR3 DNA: TGCGCCAGCAGCTTGGGGGGTTACGAGCAGTACTTC. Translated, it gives CASSLGGYEQYF.

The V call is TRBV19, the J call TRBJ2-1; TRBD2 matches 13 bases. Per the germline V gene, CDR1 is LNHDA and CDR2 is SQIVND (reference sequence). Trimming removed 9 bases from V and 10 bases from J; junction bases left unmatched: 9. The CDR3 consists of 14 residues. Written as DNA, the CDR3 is TGTGCCAGGACCGGGACTAGCGGGGATAGGGAGCAGTTCTTC. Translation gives CARTGTSGDREQFF.